This passage covers 28 T cell receptor beta chains from one sample sequenced in a study of T cell clonality in common variable immunodeficiency. Findings and limits, study-wide: Common variable immunodeficiency TCR beta sequences reportedly had fewer deletions and N-nucleotide insertions.

The method was immunoSEQ multiplex PCR; TCRdb's version includes in-frame clones alone and lacks a portion of them. Reported are 15,000 to 25,000 clones, none seen only once; the ten largest carry around 25%. Their antigens remain unidentified. Sequenced: peripheral blood mononuclear cells. The receptors here all came from a human donor with common variable immunodeficiency.

This clone was observed a handful of times. The sequence runs out 3 residues before the end of the CDR3; the remainder is reconstructed from the germline J gene. The rearrangement links TRBV7-9 to TRBJ2-5; maybe TRBD1 (7 bases). V lost 6 bases and J lost 5, with 13 bases in between. Germline-derived CDR1 and CDR2 are SEHNR and FQNEAQ (reference sequence). This CDR3 has 13 amino acids. The sequenced part of the CDR3 DNA is TGTGCCAGCAGGTACAGGGGAGGCGAGACC. Its translation is CASRYRGGET. In full, the CDR3 is CASRYRGGETQYF.

This clone was detected a few times. CDR3 sequence: CASSILYLQPQHF. The DNA read from the CDR3 is TGTGCCAGTAGTATACTCTATTTACAGCCC. The chain links TRBV19 to TRBJ1-5; D is unresolved. The observed sequence ends 3 residues before the CDR3 terminus, with the missing tail filled in from the germline J gene. V was clipped by 2 bases and J by 7 bases, with 9 bases between them. The CDR3 runs to 13 residues. From germline, CDR1 is LNHDA and CDR2 SQIVND (reference sequence).

Concerning this clone: The read falls 3 residues short of the CDR3 end, and the missing part is taken from the germline J gene. This chain uses TRBV30 with TRBJ1-1, with D unclear. The ends were cut back, 0 bases at V and 4 bases at J, with 9 bases in the middle. There are 13 residues in the CDR3. Per germline, CDR1 GTSNPN and CDR2 SVGIG (reference sequence). The CDR3 protein is CAWSVQRSTEAFF. The sequenced CDR3 bases are TGTGCCTGGAGTGTACAGAGGAGCACTGAA.

To note about this clone: Read coverage stops 3 residues before the CDR3 terminus; the germline J gene supplies the remainder. This chain connects TRBV18 to TRBJ2-7; TRBD2 aligns across 7 bases. CDR1 is KGHSH and CDR2 is LQKENI in the germline V gene. J lost 2 bases, V lost 4 bases, and 8 bases had no gene match. This CDR3 spans 15 amino acids. Partial CDR3 DNA: TGTGCCAGCTCACTAAACCGGGACTATACCTACGAG. It codes for CASSLNRDYTYE. The whole CDR3 protein is CASSLNRDYTYEQYF.

Concerning this clone itself: At one end, the junction sequence differs from germline, possibly due to a read error. The sequenced fragment ends 3 residues before the CDR3 boundary, so the rest is inferred from the germline J gene. The rearrangement uses TRBV7-9 and TRBJ2-5; D ambiguous. Germline assignment: CDR1 SEHNR and CDR2 FQNEAQ (reference sequence). CDR3 length equals 12 residues. The CDR3 spells CSSSLFGETQYF. Partial CDR3 DNA: TGTTCCAGCAGCTTATTCGGAGAGACC.

This CDR3 is CASSLSQGLYEQYF. CDR3 DNA, as far as it was read: TGTGCCAGCAGCTTAAGTCAGGGTCTCTACGAG. V gene TRBV7-2 combines with J gene TRBJ2-7; TRBD1 is a possible D gene (5 bases). With the read ending 3 residues before the CDR3 end, the germline J gene is used to fill in that end. The CDR3 covers 14 residues. V was clipped by 2 bases and J by 3 bases, with 11 bases between them. Per germline, CDR1 SGHTA and CDR2 FQGNSA.

Concerning this clone: The CDR3 end falls 3 residues outside the read, so it is completed with the germline J gene. The chain has TRBV6-2 or TRBV6-3 and TRBJ2-5, with 7 bases aligning to TRBD2. This CDR3 has 15 amino acids. The V segment lost 5 bases and the J segment 1 base; nucleotides outside the gene matches: 7. Germline lookup yields CDR1 MNHEY and CDR2 SVGEGT. The CDR3: CASSTKLALQETQYF. The sequenced CDR3 bases are TGTGCCAGCAGTACTAAACTAGCGCTCCAAGAGACC.

As regards this clone: From the germline J gene comes the end of the CDR3, since the read stops 3 residues before it. The chain carries TRBV18 and TRBJ2-1, with a possible D match to TRBD2 (5 bases). This CDR3 has 16 amino acids. The germline V and J ends were trimmed by 2 bases and 2 bases, with 13 bases remaining between them. CDR1 and CDR2 (germline): KGHSH, LQKENI. The CDR3 DNA, read in part, is TGTGCCAGCTCACCAGGGTGGCCGGGGACCTACAATGAG. Encoded protein: CASSPGWPGTYNE. The full CDR3 protein is CASSPGWPGTYNEQFF.

In this sample, this clone turned up a few times. The read stops 3 residues short of the end of the CDR3; the missing end is completed from the germline J gene. The chain is built from TRBV18 and TRBJ1-3; the D is unclear. Trimming shortened V by 3 bases and J by 0 bases, and 12 bases separated the two germline ends. The CDR3 contains 16 residues. Looked up from germline, CDR1 is KGHSH and CDR2 is LQKENI. The CDR3 bases that were read are TGTGCCAGCTCACCGACTCCCACACTCTCTGGAAACACC. Translated: CASSPTPTLSGNT. The whole CDR3 region reads CASSPTPTLSGNTIYF.

With respect to this clone: The sequenced fragment ends 3 residues before the CDR3 boundary, so the rest is inferred from the germline J gene. The genes are TRBV5-1 and TRBJ1-3; D unclear. The V end lost 0 bases, the J end lost 3 bases, and 13 bases lay between the germline ends. This CDR3 is 16 amino acids long. The germline V gene has CDR1 SGHRS and CDR2 YFSETQ. The CDR3 bases that were read are TGCGCCAGCAGCTTGGGACGGGCAGCGGATGGAAACACC. This encodes CASSLGRAADGNT. The full CDR3 reads CASSLGRAADGNTIYF.

A few counts support this clone. From the germline J gene comes the end of the CDR3, since the read stops 3 residues before it. The rearrangement joins TRBV5-6 to TRBJ2-7, with a tentative D call TRBD1 (6 bases). This CDR3 spans 13 amino acids. Germline V gene data show CDR1 as SGHDT and CDR2 as YYEEEE. The V end was cut by 2 bases, the J end by 5 bases, with 11 bases between. The CDR3 bases that were read are TGTGCCAGCAGCTTTGATACAGGGAACGAG. This gives the protein CASSFDTGNE. The whole CDR3 sequence is CASSFDTGNEQYF.

This clone was seen a few times. Coverage ceases 3 residues before the CDR3 finishes, and the germline J gene fills in the end. The gene calls are TRBV20-1 and TRBJ2-7; 7 bases fit TRBD1. Germline V gene lookup returns CDR1 DFQATT and CDR2 SNEGSKA (reference sequence). This CDR3 has 15 residues. The trim removed 1 base at V and 0 bases at J, leaving 6 bases unmatched. CDR3 DNA, as far as it was read: TGCAGTGCTAGAGGTCGGGCAGGGGGCTCCTACGAG. Translation gives CSARGRAGGSYE. In full, the CDR3 is CSARGRAGGSYEQYF.

The covered CDR3 bases are TGTGCCAGCAGGACTCGCGAGGTATACGCCGGGGAG. Translated, it gives CASRTREVYAGE. The CDR3 as a whole reads CASRTREVYAGELFF. The chain carries TRBV7-9 and TRBJ2-2, with unresolved D. The CDR3 end lies 3 residues beyond the end of the read and is filled in from the germline J gene. V lost 6 bases, J lost 6 bases, and 17 bases lay in between. The CDR3 extends over 15 amino acids. Germline-derived CDR1 and CDR2 are SEHNR and FQNEAQ (reference sequence).

Worth noting for this clone: The read ends 3 residues shy of where the CDR3 ends; the end is completed using the germline J gene. This rearrangement joins TRBV5-1 to TRBJ2-1; TRBD2 matches 9 bases. The CDR3 runs to 15 residues. The V and J ends lost 0 bases and 8 bases, in that order; junction bases with no gene match: 6. CDR1 and CDR2 from the germline V gene are SGHRS and YFSETQ. The CDR3 is CASSLGSGRIYEQFF. CDR3 DNA, as far as it was read: TGCGCCAGCAGCTTGGGTAGCGGGAGAATCTATGAG. Filled out from reference TRBV5-1 and TRBJ2-1, the complete variable domain reads KAGVTQTPRYLIKTRGQQVTLSCSPISGHRSVSWYQQTPGQGLQFLFEYFSETQRNKGNFPGRFSGRQFSNSRSEMNVSTLELGDSALYLCASSLGSGRIYEQFFGPGTRLTVL.

Comments on this clone: From the germline J gene comes the end of the CDR3, since the read stops 3 residues before it. The genes are TRBV5-6 and TRBJ2-2; no clear D. The CDR3 extends over 13 amino acids. Germline values: CDR1 SGHDT, CDR2 YYEEEE. With 4 bases removed from V and 3 bases from J, the gap between germline ends came to 7 bases. Partial CDR3 DNA: TGTGCCAGCAGCCCCCAGTACACCGGGGAG. Amino acids: CASSPQYTGE. The CDR3 in full is CASSPQYTGELFF.

Remarks on this clone: The CDR3 is cut off 3 residues early in the read; its end comes from the germline J gene. The rearrangement joins TRBV19 to TRBJ2-1; 8 bases line up with TRBD2. The CDR3 is 15 amino acids. The germline V gene has CDR1 LNHDA and CDR2 SQIVND (reference sequence). V was pared by 3 bases and J by 6 bases, with 7 bases of the junction left unmatched. This CDR3 reads CASSITGLVPNEQFF. Partial CDR3 DNA: TGTGCCAGTAGTATTACGGGACTAGTCCCCAATGAG.

With respect to this clone: Read coverage stops 3 residues before the CDR3 terminus; the germline J gene supplies the remainder. The chain is built from TRBV7-3 and TRBJ2-1, with D unresolved. The germline V gene has CDR1 SGHTA and CDR2 FQGTGA. V lost 1 base and J lost 4, with 17 bases in between. The CDR3 sequence is 17 residues long. The CDR3 DNA, read in part, is TGTGCCAGCAGCTTAATTGCGAGCCAACGTGGTTACAATGAG. The encoded protein is CASSLIASQRGYNE. The whole CDR3 protein is CASSLIASQRGYNEQFF.

There are a few counts of this clone. The read gets to within 3 residues of the CDR3 end, and the germline J gene fills in the rest. The chain links TRBV7-3 to TRBJ1-4; D is unclear. The CDR3 totals 13 residues. Germline CDR1 reads SGHTA; CDR2 reads FQGTGA. Trimming removed 4 bases from V and 8 bases from J, with 11 bases in between. The CDR3: CASSSSHWEKLFF. CDR3 bases read: TGTGCCAGCAGCTCAAGCCATTGGGAAAAA.

This clone came up many times. The read terminates 3 residues ahead of where the CDR3 ends, so the germline J gene completes it. The chain joins TRBV30 to TRBJ1-2; perhaps TRBD1 as D (5 bases). The CDR3 runs 12 residues. Per the germline V gene, CDR1 is GTSNPN and CDR2 is SVGIG (reference sequence). The sequenced CDR3 bases are TGTGCCTGGTTGCAGGGCAGTCGAGGC. Amino acids: CAWLQGSRG. From start to end, the CDR3 is CAWLQGSRGYTF.

This clone turned up a few times. Sequencing ends 3 residues short of the CDR3 end; the germline J gene provides the rest. The chain is built from TRBV7-3 and TRBJ1-2, with D tentatively TRBD1 (5 bases). The CDR3 covers 15 residues. Trimming shortened V by 5 bases and J by 5 bases, and 18 bases separated the two germline ends. The germline gives CDR1 SGHTA, CDR2 FQGTGA. The CDR3 loop is CASSRKAGLVYGYTF. The CDR3 DNA, read in part, is TGTGCCAGCAGCCGAAAGGCAGGGTTGGTGTATGGC.

CDR3 sequence reads: CASSLVGDSNSPLHF. Incomplete CDR3 DNA: TGTGCCAGCAGCTTAGTTGGGGACAGCAATTCACCC. This chain links TRBV11-2 with TRBJ1-6; the match to TRBD1 covers 7 bases. The CDR3 end lies 3 residues beyond the end of the read and is filled in from the germline J gene. Germline V gene data show CDR1 as SGHAT and CDR2 as FQNNGV. This CDR3 has 15 residues. After removal of 1 base from V and 7 bases from J, the junction contained 4 bases not matched to a gene.

This clone was seen ten or more times. The CDR3 is cut off 3 residues early in the read; its end comes from the germline J gene. The gene calls are TRBV5-1 and TRBJ2-3; D is unclear. From germline, CDR1 is SGHRS and CDR2 YFSETQ. The CDR3 spans 11 residues. The ends were cut back, 4 bases at V and 8 bases at J, with 8 bases in the middle. The CDR3 loop reads CASSPSGTQYF. The sequenced part of the CDR3 DNA is TGCGCCAGCAGCCCCTCAGGTACG.

This clone has more than one count but fewer than ten. Read data end 3 residues before the CDR3 end; the end is taken from the germline J gene. The J gene is TRBJ1-3, the V gene TRBV7-2; D might be TRBD1 (5 bases). Trimming removed 2 bases at V and 0 bases at J, with 8 bases between. Germline CDR1 SGHTA, CDR2 FQGNSA. The CDR3 has 15 amino acids. This CDR3 reads CASSLYDSSGNTIYF. The sequenced CDR3 bases are TGTGCCAGCAGCTTATACGACAGCTCTGGAAACACC.

This clone was seen only a few times. Sequencing ends 3 residues short of the CDR3 end; the germline J gene provides the rest. The rearrangement uses TRBV7-9 and TRBJ1-1; a possible D gene is TRBD1 (6 bases). The CDR3 has 13 residues. Germline values: CDR1 SEHNR, CDR2 FQNEAQ (reference sequence). CDR3 DNA, as far as it was read: TGTGCCAGCAGCTTAGGACAGGTCGAGAGA. Amino acids: CASSLGQVER. The complete CDR3 protein is CASSLGQVERAFF.

In the case of this clone: The read halts 3 residues ahead of the CDR3 end, with the missing end drawn from the germline J gene. The chain links TRBV7-2 to TRBJ1-1; D gene uncertain. The CDR3 totals 12 residues. Germline lookup yields CDR1 SGHTA and CDR2 FQGNSA. The DNA read from the CDR3 is TGTGCCAGCAGCTTAGTTTTCGAGGGA. Its translation: CASSLVFEG. The full CDR3 is CASSLVFEGAFF.

This clone turned up a few times. The sequence runs out 3 residues before the end of the CDR3; the remainder is reconstructed from the germline J gene. The V call is TRBV19, the J call TRBJ2-7, with D tentatively TRBD1 (6 bases). This CDR3 is built from 17 residues. The V end was cut by 5 bases, the J end by 6 bases, with 26 bases between. The germline V gene has CDR1 LNHDA and CDR2 SQIVND (reference sequence). Partial CDR3 DNA: TGTGCCAGTAGTGTACGATCATTCGGGGTCAGAGGGGGCGAG. Protein: CASSVRSFGVRGGE. The whole CDR3 region reads CASSVRSFGVRGGEQYF.

This clone occurred a few times. The missing CDR3 end, 3 residues past where the read stops, is filled in from the germline J gene. The chain couples TRBV7-2 to TRBJ1-2, with 8 nucleotides matching TRBD1. There are 13 residues in the CDR3. V was pared by 5 bases and J by 6 bases, with 5 bases of the junction left unmatched. CDR1 and CDR2 from the germline V gene are SGHTA and FQGNSA. Incomplete CDR3 DNA: TGTGCCAGCAGCGACAGGGGATTTAATGGC. Its protein is CASSDRGFNG. The full-length CDR3 reads as CASSDRGFNGYTF.

Concerning this clone: The sequenced fragment ends 3 residues before the CDR3 boundary, so the rest is inferred from the germline J gene. This chain joins TRBV6-2 or TRBV6-3 and TRBJ2-5, with D perhaps matching TRBD1 or TRBD2 (5 bases each). The V end was cut by 2 bases, the J end by 3 bases, with 13 bases between. CDR1 is MNHEY, CDR2 SVGEGT, per germline. This CDR3 has 15 residues. The CDR3 reads CASSYDSREKETQYF. CDR3 DNA (partial): TGTGCCAGCAGTTACGATAGCAGGGAGAAAGAGACC.